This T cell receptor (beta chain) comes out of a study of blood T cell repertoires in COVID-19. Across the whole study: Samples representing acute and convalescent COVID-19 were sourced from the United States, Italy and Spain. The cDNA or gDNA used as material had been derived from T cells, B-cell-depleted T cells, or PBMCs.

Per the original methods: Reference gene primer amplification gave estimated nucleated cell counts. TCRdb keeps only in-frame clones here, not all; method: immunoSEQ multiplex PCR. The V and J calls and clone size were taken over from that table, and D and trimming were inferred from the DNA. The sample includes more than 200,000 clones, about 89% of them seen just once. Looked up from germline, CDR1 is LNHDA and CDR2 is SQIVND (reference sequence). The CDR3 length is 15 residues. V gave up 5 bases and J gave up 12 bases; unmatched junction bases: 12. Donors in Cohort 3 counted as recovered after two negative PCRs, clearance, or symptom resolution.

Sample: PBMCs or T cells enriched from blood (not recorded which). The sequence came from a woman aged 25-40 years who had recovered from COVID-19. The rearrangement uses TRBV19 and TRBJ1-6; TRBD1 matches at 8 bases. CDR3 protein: CASSSDGQGFGPLHF. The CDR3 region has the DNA TGTGCCAGTAGTTCCGACGGACAGGGTTTCGGACCCCTCCACTTT.